This entry concerns a single T cell receptor (beta chain). What it recognizes is unknown. CD45RO negativity and positive selection for CCR7 defined naive CD8 cells, a population that excluded terminally differentiated effector memory CD45RA+ cells. Every subset had its genomic DNA shared out evenly among several immunoSEQ plates. Here immunoSEQ multiplex PCR was the method, and the copy in TCRdb shows in-frame clones only, minus some. Of around 600,000 clones in the sample, about 95% were seen once. This entry is derived from a study of shared clonotypes between healthy human individuals. Notes on the study in general: Between a handful of donors, naive CD4 clonotypes were shared at a level of about 5%. Generally, naive subsets (rather than memory subsets) showed larger estimated richness.

Per germline, CDR1 SEHNR and CDR2 FQNEAQ (reference sequence). J was trimmed by 4 bases and V by 4 bases; bases with no gene match: 6. The CDR3 runs to 14 residues. This chain connects TRBV7-9 to TRBJ2-7, with TRBD2 matching over 8 bases. The TCR originated in a woman aged 30 to 39 in good health. Sequencing input: naive CD8+ T cells sorted from blood. The DNA for the CDR3 is TGTGCCAGCAGCTCCGAGCGGGAGCGGTACGAGCAGTACTTC. Translating gives CASSSERERYEQYF.